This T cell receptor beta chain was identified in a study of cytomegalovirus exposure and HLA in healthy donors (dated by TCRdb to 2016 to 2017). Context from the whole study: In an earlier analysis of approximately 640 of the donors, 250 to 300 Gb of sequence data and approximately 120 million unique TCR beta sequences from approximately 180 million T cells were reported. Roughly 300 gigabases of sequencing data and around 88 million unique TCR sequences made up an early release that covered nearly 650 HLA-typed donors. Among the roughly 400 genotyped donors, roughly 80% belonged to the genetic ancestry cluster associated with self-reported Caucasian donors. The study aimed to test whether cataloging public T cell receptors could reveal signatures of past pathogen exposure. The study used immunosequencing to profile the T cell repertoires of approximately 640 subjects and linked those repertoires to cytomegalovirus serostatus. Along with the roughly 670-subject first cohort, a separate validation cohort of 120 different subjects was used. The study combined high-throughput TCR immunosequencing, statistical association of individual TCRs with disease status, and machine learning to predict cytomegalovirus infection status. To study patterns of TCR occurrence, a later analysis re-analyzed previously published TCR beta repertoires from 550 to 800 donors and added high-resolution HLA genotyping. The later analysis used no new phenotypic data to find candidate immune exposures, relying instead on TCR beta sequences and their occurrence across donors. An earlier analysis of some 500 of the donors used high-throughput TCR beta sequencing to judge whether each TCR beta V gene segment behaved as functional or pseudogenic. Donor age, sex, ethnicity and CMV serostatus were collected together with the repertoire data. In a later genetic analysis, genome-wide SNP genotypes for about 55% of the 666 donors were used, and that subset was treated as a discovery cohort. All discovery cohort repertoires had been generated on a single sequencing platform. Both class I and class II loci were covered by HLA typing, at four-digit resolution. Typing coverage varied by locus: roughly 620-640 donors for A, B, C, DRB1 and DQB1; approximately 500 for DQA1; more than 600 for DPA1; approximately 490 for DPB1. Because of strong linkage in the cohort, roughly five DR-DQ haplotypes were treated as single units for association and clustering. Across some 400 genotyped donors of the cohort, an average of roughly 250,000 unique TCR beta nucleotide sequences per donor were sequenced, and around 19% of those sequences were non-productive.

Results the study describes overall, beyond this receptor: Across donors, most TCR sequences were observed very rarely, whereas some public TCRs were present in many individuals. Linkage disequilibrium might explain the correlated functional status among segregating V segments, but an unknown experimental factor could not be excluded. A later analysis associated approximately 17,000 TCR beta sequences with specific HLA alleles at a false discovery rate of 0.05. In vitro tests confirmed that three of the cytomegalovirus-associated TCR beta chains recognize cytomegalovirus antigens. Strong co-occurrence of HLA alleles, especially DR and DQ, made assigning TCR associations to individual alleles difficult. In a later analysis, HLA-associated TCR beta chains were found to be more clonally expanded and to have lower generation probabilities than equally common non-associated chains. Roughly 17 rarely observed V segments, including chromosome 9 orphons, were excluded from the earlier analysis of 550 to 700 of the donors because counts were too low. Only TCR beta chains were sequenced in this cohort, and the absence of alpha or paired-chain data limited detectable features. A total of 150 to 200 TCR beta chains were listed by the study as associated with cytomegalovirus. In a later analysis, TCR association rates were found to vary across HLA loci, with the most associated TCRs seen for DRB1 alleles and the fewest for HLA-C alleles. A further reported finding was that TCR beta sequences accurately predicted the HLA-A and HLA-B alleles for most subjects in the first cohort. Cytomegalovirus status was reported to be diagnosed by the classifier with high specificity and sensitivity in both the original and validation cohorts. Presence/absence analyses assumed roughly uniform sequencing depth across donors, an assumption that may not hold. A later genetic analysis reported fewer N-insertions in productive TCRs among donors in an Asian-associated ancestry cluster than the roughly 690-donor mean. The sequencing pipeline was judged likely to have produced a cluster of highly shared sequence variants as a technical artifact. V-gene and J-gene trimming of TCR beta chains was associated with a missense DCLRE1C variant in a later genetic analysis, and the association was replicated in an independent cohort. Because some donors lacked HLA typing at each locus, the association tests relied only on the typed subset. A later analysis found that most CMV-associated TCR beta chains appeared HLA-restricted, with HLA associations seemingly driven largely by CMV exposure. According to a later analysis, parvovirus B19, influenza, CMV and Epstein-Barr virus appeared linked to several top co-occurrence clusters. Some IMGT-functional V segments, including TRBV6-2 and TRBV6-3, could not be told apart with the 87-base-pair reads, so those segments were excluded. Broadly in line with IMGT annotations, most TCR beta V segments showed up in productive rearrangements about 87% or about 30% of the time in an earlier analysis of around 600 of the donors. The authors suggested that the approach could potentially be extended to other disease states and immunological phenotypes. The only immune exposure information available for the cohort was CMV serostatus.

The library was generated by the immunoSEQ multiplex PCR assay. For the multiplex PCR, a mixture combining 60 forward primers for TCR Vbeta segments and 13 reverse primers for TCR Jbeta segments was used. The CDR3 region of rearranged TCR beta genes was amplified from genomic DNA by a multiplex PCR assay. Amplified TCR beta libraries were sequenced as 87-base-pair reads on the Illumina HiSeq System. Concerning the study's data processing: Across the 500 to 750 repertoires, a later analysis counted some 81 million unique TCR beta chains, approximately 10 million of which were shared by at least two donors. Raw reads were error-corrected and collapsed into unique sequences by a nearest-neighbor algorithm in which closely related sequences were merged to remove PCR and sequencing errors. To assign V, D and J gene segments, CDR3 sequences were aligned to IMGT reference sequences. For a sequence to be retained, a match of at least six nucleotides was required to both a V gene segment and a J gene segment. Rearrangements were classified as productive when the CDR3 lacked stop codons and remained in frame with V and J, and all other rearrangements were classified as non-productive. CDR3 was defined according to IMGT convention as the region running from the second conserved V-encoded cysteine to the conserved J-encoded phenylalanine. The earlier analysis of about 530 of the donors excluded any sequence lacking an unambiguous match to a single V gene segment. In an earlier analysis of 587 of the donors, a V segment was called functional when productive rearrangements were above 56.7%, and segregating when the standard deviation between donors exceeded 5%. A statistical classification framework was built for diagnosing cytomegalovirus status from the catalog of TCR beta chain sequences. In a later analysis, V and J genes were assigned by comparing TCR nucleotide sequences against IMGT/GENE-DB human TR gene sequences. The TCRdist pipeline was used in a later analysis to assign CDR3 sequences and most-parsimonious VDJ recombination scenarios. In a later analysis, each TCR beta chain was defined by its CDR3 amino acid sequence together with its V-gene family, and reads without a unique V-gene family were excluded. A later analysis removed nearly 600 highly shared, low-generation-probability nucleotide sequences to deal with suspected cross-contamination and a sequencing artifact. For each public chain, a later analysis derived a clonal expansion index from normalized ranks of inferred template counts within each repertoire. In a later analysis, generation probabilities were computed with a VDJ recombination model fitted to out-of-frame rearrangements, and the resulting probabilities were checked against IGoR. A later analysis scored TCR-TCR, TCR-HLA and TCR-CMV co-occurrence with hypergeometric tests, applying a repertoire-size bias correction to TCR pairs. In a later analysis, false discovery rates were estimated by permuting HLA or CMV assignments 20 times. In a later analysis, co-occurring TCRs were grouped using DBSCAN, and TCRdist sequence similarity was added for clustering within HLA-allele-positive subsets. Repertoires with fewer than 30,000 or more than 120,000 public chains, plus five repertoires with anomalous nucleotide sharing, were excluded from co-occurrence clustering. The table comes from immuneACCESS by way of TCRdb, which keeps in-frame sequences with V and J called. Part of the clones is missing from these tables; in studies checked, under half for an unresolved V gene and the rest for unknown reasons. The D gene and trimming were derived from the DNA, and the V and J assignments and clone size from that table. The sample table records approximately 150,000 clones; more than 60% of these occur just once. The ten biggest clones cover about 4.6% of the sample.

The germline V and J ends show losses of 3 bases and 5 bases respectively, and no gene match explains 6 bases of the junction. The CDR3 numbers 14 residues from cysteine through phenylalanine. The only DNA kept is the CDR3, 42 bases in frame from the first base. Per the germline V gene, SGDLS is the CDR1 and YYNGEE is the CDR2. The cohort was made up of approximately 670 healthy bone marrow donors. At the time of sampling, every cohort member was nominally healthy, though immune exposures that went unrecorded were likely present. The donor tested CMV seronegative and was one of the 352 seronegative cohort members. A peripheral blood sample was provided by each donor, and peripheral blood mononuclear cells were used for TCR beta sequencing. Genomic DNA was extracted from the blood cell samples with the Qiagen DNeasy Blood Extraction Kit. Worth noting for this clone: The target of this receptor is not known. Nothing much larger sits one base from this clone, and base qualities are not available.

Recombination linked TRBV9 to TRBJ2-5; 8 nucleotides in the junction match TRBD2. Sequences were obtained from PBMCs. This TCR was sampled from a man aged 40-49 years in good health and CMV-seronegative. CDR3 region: CASSETGLVETQYF. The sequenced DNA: TGTGCCAGCAGCGAGACGGGACTAGTGGAGACCCAGTACTTC.